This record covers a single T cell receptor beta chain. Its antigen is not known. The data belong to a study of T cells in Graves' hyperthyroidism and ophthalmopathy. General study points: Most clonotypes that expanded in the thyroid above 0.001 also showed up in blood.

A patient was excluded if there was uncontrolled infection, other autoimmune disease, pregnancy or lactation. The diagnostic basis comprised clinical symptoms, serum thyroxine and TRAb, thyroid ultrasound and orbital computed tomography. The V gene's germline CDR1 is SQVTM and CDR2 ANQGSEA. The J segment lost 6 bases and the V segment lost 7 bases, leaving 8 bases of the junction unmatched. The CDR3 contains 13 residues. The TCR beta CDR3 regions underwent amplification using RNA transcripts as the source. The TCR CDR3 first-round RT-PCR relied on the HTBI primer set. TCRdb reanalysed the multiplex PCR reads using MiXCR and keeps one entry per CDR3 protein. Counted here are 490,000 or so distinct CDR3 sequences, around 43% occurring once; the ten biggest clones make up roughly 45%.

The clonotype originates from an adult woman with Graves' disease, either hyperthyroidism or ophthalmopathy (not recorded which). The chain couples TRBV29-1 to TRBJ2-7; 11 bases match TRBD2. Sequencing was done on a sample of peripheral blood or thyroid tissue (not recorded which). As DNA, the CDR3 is TGCAGCGACGGCCCCGGGACTAGCGGCGAGCAGTACTTC. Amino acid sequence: CSDGPGTSGEQYF.